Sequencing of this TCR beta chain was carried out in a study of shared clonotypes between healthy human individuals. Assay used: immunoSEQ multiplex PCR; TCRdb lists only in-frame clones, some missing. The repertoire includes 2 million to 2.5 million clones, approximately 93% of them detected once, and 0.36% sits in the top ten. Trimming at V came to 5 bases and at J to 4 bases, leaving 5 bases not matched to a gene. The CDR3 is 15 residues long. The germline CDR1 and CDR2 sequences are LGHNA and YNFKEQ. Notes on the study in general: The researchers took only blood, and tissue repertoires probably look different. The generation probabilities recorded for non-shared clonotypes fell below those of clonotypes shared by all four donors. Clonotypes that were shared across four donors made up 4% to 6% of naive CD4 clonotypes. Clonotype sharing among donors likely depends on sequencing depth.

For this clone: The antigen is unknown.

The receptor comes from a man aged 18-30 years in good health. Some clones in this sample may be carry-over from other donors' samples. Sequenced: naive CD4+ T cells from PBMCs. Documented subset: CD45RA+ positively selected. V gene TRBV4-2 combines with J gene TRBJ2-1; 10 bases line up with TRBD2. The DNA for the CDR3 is TGTGCCAGCAGCTCCCTAGCGGGGGAGTACAATGAGCAGTTCTTC. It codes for CASSSLAGEYNEQFF.